Listed here is a single T cell receptor beta chain. What it binds is unknown. This CDR3 contains 14 residues. Germline loops: CDR1 MDHEN, CDR2 SYDVKM. V lost 3 bases and J 0 bases, leaving 9 bases between the germline ends. These data belong to a study of shared clonotypes between healthy human individuals. Overall study context: Three plates were used per donor for CD4 naive, three for CD4 memory, two for CD8 naive and one for CD8 memory.

A CD45RA-negative memory subset and a CD45RA+ naive subset were separated from the CD4+ cells. Generated by immunoSEQ multiplex PCR, the TCRdb table keeps only in-frame clones and is missing some. The profile shows 1,500,000 or so clones, 96% of them singletons. Study conclusions and caveats: Represented diversity, genetic and exposure-history alike, was limited by few donors. When compared with the clonotypes that were shared by all four sorted-subset donors, the non-shared clonotypes turned out to have lower generation probabilities.

The chain is built from TRBV28 and TRBJ2-7; no clear D. This TCR was sampled from a man under 40 in good health. Sequenced input: naive CD4+ T cells sorted from blood. Subset defined: CD45RA+ positively selected. The CDR3 is CASSFQQNSYEQYF. In DNA form, the CDR3 reads TGTGCCAGCAGTTTTCAACAGAACTCCTACGAGCAGTACTTC.